This T cell receptor beta chain was observed in a study of post-analysis software for immune sequencing data (dated by TCRdb to about 2015). Context from the whole study: Recorded disease courses included relapsing-remitting, secondary progressive and progressive-relapsing multiple sclerosis, with some patients lacking subtype annotation. The patient repertoires were set against under 12 previously published healthy control repertoires from donors whose ages ranged from 6 to 25 years. A subset of samples was prepared in parallel using single-end sample barcoding, then pooled and co-amplified after Illumina adapter ligation.

On this clonotype: Its binding antigen is unknown. Nothing much larger sits one base from this clone, and base qualities are not available.

The research as a whole found: Roughly 5 TRBV segments, including TRBV5-6, TRBV5-1 and TRBV20-1, were significantly more frequent in patients than controls. Significantly lower normalized Chao1 diversity was found in multiple sclerosis patients than in controls, suggesting substantial peripheral T-cell clonal expansion. The multiple sclerosis patient group was slightly younger than the control group. Direct clustering with F measure revealed strong co-clustering of samples prepared in the same batch, which led to a batch-effect correction.

From the germline V gene, CDR1 is SGHAT and CDR2 is FQNNGV. The CDR3 spans 15 residues, from the cysteine through the phenylalanine. Only the CDR3 part of the read is kept: 45 bases, read in frame from the first base. V is cut back by 4 bases and J by 7 bases, with 10 bases in the junction unmatched. To demonstrate the VDJtools post-analysis software, the study profiled TCR beta repertoires from the peripheral blood of 10 to 15 young patients with multiple sclerosis. Multiple sclerosis patients were children and adolescents aged roughly 6 to 16 years. Libraries came from PCR. Sequenced using an Illumina HiSeq 2500. Unique molecular identifiers were incorporated into TCR beta cDNA libraries to reduce PCR and sequencing biases. Every 1 to 10 million input T cells yielded approximately 500,000 cDNA molecules, meaning each molecule approximated one T cell. The patient libraries were prepared and sequenced with the same protocol used for the earlier healthy control dataset. Samples belonging to the same batch were prepared together, multiplexed and sequenced on a shared HiSeq lane. As for the authors' bioinformatics: MIGEC handled the raw barcoded reads, throwing out single-read molecular identifier groups before consensus assembly and CDR3 extraction. Clonotype tables were post-analysed with VDJtools, and diversity was normalized by down-sampling all datasets to the smallest sample size. Repertoire overlap clustering matched CDR3 amino acid but not nucleotide sequences to correct batch-related cross-sample contamination. TCRdb trimmed public reads at Q25 via fastp, called clones via MiXCR and kept in-frame beta chains. Rows matching on CDR3 protein sequence are summarized as one entry with the most common DNA and genes. The V and J calls shown here were made by TCRdb, not taken from the authors' results. The table for this sample lists 600,000 to 700,000 distinct CDR3 sequences; over 45% of them were counted only once. The ten top clones hold over 9% of the sample.

The V and J genes are TRBV11-2 and TRBJ2-3, with TRBD2 matching 8 junction bases. The clonotype comes from a girl aged 2-10 years with multiple sclerosis. Sequencing was carried out using blood. The DNA sequence follows: TGTGCCAGCAGCTCGACCACACTAGCGGAGTATACGCAGTATTTT. Translated, this is CASSSTTLAEYTQYF.